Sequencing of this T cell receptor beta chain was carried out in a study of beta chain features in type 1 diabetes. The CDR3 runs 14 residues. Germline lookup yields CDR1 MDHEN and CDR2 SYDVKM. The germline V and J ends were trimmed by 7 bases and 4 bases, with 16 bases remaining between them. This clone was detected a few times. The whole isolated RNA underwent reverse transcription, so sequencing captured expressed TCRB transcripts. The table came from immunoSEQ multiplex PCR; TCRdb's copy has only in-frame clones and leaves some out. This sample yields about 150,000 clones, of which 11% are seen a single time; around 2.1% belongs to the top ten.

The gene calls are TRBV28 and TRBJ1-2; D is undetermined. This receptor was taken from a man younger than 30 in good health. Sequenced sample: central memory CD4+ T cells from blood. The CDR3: CASTPSAQTYGYTF. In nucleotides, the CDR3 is TGTGCCAGCACCCCTTCAGCGCAGACCTATGGCTACACCTTC.